This T cell receptor (beta chain) appears in the sequencing data of a study of regulatory T cells in long-lasting Graves disease. Findings and limits, study-wide: Gene preferences differed: TRBV28, TRBJ1-2, TRBJ2-5 in persistent cases. Persistent cases of Graves' showed reduced TCR diversity relative to newly diagnosed patients.

The TCR beta library used iRepertoire HTBI primers with Arm-PCR amplification of CDR3. MiXCR, run by TCRdb on the multiplex PCR reads, gives a single entry per CDR3 protein. The data show 420,000 or so distinct CDR3 sequences, roughly a quarter seen once. A note on this clonotype: Its antigen is unknown.

CDR3 length: 15 residues. J gave up 4 bases and V 8 bases, and 7 bases lay outside the gene matches. Germline V lookup: CDR1 SEHNR, CDR2 FQNEAQ (reference sequence). Time point described: persistent/refractory GD, antithyroid drugs over 5 years with positive TRAb. From PBMCs, RNA was extracted and then used to make the TCR library. The authors drew patients from an endocrinology department in Xi'an, China. The receptor was isolated from a female donor with Graves disease. Source: peripheral blood mononuclear cells (PBMCs), taken when the disease was refractory, from a patient treated with antithyroid drugs. The chain links TRBV7-9 to TRBJ2-2, with 10 bases matching TRBD2. In DNA form, the CDR3 reads TGTGCCAGCGGTACTAGCGGGACGGGCACCGGGGAGCTGTTTTTT. Encoded protein: CASGTSGTGTGELFF.